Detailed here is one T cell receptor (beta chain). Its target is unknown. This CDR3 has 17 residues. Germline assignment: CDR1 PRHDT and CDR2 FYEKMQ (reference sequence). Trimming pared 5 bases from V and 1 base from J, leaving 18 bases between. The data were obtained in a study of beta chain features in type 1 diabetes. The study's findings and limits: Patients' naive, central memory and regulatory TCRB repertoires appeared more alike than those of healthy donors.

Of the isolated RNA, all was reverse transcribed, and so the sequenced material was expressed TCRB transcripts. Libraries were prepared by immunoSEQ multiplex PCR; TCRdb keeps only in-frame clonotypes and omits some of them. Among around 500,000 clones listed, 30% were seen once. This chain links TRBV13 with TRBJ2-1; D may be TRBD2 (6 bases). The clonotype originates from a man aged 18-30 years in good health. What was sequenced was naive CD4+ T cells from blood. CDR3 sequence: CASSLQAWDSSYNEQFF. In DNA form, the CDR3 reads TGTGCCAGCAGCCTACAAGCCTGGGACTCTTCCTACAATGAGCAGTTCTTC.